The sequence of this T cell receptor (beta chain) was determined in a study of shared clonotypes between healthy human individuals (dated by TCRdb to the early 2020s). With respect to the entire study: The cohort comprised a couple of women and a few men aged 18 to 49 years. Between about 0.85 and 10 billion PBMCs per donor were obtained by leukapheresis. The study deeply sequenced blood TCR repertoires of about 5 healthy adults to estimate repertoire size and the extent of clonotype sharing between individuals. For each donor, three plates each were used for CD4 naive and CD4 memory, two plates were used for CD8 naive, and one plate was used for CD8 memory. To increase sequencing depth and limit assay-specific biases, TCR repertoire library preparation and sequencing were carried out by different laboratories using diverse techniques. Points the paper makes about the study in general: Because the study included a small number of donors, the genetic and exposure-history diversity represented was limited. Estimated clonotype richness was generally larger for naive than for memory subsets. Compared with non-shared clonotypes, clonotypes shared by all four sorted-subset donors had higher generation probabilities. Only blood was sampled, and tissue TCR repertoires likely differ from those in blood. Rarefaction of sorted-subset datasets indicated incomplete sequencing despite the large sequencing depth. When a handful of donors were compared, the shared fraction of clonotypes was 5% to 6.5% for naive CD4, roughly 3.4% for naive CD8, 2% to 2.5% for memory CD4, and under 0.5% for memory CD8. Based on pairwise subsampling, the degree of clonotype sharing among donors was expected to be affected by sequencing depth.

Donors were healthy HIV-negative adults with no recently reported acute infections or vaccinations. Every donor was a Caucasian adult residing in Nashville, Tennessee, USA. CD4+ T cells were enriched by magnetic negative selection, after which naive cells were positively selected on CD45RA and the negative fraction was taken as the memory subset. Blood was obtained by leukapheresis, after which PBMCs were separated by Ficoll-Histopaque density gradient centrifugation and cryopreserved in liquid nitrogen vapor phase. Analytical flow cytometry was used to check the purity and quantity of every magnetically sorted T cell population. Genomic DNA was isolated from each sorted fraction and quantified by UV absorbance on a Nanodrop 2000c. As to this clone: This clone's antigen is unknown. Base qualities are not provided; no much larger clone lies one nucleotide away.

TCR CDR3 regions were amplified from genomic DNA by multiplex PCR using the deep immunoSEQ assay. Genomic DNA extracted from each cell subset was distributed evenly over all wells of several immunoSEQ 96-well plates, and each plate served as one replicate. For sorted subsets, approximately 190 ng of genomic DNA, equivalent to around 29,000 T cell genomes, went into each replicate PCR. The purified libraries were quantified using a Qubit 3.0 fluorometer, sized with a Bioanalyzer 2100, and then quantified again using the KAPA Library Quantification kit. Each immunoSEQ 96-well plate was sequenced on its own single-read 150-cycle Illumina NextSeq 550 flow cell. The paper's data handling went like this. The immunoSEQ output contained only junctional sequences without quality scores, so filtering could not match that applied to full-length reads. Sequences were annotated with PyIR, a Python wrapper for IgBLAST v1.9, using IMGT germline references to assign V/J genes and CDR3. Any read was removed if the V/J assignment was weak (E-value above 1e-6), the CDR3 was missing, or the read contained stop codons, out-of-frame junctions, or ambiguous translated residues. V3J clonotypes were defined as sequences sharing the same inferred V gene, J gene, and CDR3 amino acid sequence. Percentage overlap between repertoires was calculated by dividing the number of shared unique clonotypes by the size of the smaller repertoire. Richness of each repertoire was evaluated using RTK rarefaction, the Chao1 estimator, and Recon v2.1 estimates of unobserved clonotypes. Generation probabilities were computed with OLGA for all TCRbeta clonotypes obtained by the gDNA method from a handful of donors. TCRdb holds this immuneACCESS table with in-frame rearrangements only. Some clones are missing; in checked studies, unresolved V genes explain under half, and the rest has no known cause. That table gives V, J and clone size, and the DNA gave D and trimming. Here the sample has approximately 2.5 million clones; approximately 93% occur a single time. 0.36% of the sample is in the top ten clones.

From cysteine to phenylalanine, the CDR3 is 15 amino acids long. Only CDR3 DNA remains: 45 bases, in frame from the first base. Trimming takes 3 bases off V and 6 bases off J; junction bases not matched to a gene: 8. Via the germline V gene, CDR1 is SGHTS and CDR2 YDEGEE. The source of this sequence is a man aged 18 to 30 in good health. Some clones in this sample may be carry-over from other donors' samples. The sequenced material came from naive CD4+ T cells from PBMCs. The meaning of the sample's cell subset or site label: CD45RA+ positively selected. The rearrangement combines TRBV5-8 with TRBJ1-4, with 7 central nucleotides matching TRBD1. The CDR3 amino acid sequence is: CASSSGGDSYEKLFF. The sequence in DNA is TGTGCCAGCAGCTCTGGAGGGGACAGTTATGAAAAACTGTTTTTT.